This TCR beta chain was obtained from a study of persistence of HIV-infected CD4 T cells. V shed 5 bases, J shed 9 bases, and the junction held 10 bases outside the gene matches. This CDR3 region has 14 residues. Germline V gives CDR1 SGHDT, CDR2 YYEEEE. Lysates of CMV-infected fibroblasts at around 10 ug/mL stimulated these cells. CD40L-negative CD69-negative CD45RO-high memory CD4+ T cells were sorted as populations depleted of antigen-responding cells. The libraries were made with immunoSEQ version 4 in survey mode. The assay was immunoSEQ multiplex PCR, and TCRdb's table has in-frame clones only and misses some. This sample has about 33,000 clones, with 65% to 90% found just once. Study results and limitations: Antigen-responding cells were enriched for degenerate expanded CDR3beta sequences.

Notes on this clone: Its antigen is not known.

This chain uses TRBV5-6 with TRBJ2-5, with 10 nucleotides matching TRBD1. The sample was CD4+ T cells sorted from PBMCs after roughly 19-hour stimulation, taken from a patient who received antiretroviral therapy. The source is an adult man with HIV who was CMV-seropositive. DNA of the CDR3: TGTGCCAGCAGTATGACAGGGGGCGGACAGGCCCAGTACTTC. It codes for CASSMTGGGQAQYF.